These T cell receptor beta chains were read from a single sample in a study of T-cell reconstitution after alpha-beta-depleted transplantation in children. TCRdb re-derived calls from the PCR reads in MiXCR, one entry per CDR3 protein. The table has some 600,000 distinct CDR3 sequences, 13% seen once; the top ten hold approximately 2%. The sample here was PBMCs, mostly from graft donor cells, taken 360 days after TCRalphabeta/CD19-depleted stem cell transplant. The receptors were gathered from a male patient younger than 18 who had a stem cell transplant for acute myeloid leukemia, so the T cells may come from the graft donor. Both conserved end residues are part of each CDR3. D genes are given only for firm matches. Clone size is stated in some rows and not others, as once, few, many or a class when expanded.

-	TRBJ2-5	-	TRBV13	CASSLALSETQYF	TGTGCCAGCAGCTTAGCCCTGAGCGAGACCCAGTACTTC
many	TRBJ2-2	-	TRBV5-1	CASSLWGELFF	TGCGCCAGCAGCTTATGGGGGGAGCTGTTTTTT
few	TRBJ2-2	-	TRBV11-1	CASSYSWFQGPFTGELFF	TGTGCCAGCAGTTATTCCTGGTTCCAGGGCCCCTTCACCGGGGAGCTGTTTTTT
few	TRBJ2-5	TRBD2	TRBV6-4	CASSDSGLASQETQYF	TGTGCCAGCAGTGACTCTGGACTAGCTTCCCAAGAGACCCAGTACTTC
many	TRBJ2-3	-	TRBV15	CATSSHPDTQYF	TGTGCCACCAGCAGCCACCCAGATACGCAGTATTTT
-	TRBJ2-7	TRBD2	TRBV10-3	CAISDSGETYEQYF	TGTGCCATCAGCGACAGCGGGGAGACCTACGAGCAGTACTTC
many	TRBJ2-2	TRBD2	TRBV7-3	CASSYGLAGGNTGELFF	TGTGCCAGCAGCTACGGACTAGCGGGGGGGAACACCGGGGAGCTGTTTTTT
-	TRBJ2-1	-	TRBV12-3/TRBV12-4	CASTQLRGGGFF	TGTGCCAGCACCCAACTCCGGGGCGGAGGGTTCTTC
few	TRBJ2-1	TRBD1	TRBV12-3/TRBV12-4	CASSLITGGWDEQFF	TGTGCCAGCAGTTTAATAACAGGGGGCTGGGATGAGCAGTTCTTC
-	TRBJ2-1	-	TRBV15	CAIVRGAGSYNEQFF	TGTGCAATTGTCCGGGGGGCCGGCTCCTACAATGAGCAGTTCTTC
-	TRBJ2-1	-	TRBV7-2	CASSLEGGPFNEQFF	TGTGCCAGCAGCTTAGAAGGGGGACCTTTCAATGAGCAGTTCTTC
few	TRBJ2-2	TRBD2	TRBV11-2	CASSSYHTRLAGGGELFF	TGTGCCAGCAGCTCCTACCACACCCGACTAGCGGGGGGCGGGGAGCTGTTTTTT
-	TRBJ2-7	-	TRBV6-5	CASSYEAQRYEQYF	TGTGCCAGCAGTTACGAGGCTCAGCGCTACGAGCAGTACTTC
few	TRBJ2-2	TRBD1	TRBV9	CASGSVDREYTGELFF	TGTGCCAGCGGTTCCGTCGACAGGGAATACACCGGGGAGCTGTTTTTT
-	TRBJ2-1	TRBD1	TRBV7-2	CASGQGRPSEQFF	TGTGCCAGCGGACAGGGACGACCCAGTGAGCAGTTCTTC
few	TRBJ2-1	-	TRBV6-2/TRBV6-3	CASSYAGEVYEQFF	TGTGCCAGCAGTTACGCCGGGGAGGTCTATGAGCAGTTCTTC
-	TRBJ2-6	-	TRBV19	CASSIWQGRSGANVLTF	TGTGCCAGTAGTATCTGGCAGGGGCGCTCTGGGGCCAACGTCCTGACTTTC
-	TRBJ2-6	-	TRBV28	CASRITGLPSSGANVLTF	TGTGCCAGCAGAATAACGGGACTCCCGAGCTCTGGGGCCAACGTCCTGACTTTC
-	TRBJ2-7	TRBD1	TRBV29-1	CSVSDRNLYEQYF	TGCAGCGTCTCGGACAGGAATCTCTACGAGCAGTACTTC
few	TRBJ2-2	-	TRBV7-6	CASSRATENTGELFF	TGTGCCAGCAGCCGCGCCACAGAAAACACCGGGGAGCTGTTTTTT
-	TRBJ2-5	-	TRBV12-5	CASGPDSLARETQYF	TGTGCTAGTGGTCCGGACAGTCTGGCAAGAGAGACCCAGTACTTC
few	TRBJ2-7	TRBD1	TRBV20-1	CSAGSITGVGQYF	TGCAGTGCGGGTAGTATTACAGGGGTCGGGCAGTACTTC
-	TRBJ2-5	TRBD2	TRBV29-1	CSVAPSGTQETQYF	TGCAGCGTTGCCCCTAGCGGGACCCAAGAGACCCAGTACTTC
many	TRBJ2-3	TRBD2	TRBV7-2	CASSSRGGRGGDTQYF	TGTGCCAGCAGCTCCCGTGGCGGGAGGGGCGGGGATACGCAGTATTTT
few	TRBJ2-3	TRBD2	TRBV20-1	CSALTSGWVDTQYF	TGCAGTGCTCTGACTAGCGGGTGGGTGGATACGCAGTATTTT
many	TRBJ2-5	TRBD2	TRBV20-1	CSARVAGGEETQYF	TGCAGTGCTAGAGTAGCGGGAGGGGAAGAGACCCAGTACTTC
few	TRBJ2-1	TRBD2	TRBV4-3	CASSQDGSGNWLWDNEQFF	TGCGCCAGCAGCCAAGATGGTAGCGGGAATTGGCTATGGGACAATGAGCAGTTCTTC
few	TRBJ2-1	TRBD2	TRBV20-1	CSAGSGSLDNEQFF	TGCAGTGCTGGTAGCGGGAGTTTAGACAATGAGCAGTTCTTC
few	TRBJ2-7	-	TRBV11-2	CASSASVEQYF	TGTGCCAGCAGCGCTAGTGTCGAGCAGTACTTC
few	TRBJ1-1	-	TRBV6-2/TRBV6-3	CASSYRVTNTEAFF	TGTGCCAGCAGTTACAGGGTAACCAACACTGAAGCTTTCTTT
few	TRBJ2-7	TRBD2	TRBV5-6	CASSLETSGSREGQYF	TGTGCCAGCAGCTTGGAGACTAGCGGGAGTCGGGAGGGGCAGTACTTC
many	TRBJ2-7	-	TRBV6-5	CASRRHYEQYF	TGTGCCAGCAGGCGACACTACGAGCAGTACTTC
many	TRBJ2-1	-	TRBV2	CASRRDNNLNEQFF	TGTGCCAGCAGGAGGGACAATAACCTCAATGAGCAGTTCTTC
-	TRBJ2-7	-	TRBV12-3/TRBV12-4	CASSLIEGSSYEQYF	TGTGCCAGCAGCCTTATCGAGGGTAGCTCCTACGAGCAGTACTTC
-	TRBJ1-3	-	TRBV29-1	CSVGADSGNTIYF	TGCAGCGTTGGGGCAGACTCTGGAAACACCATATATTTT
once	TRBJ2-1	TRBD1	TRBV2	CASSLPWDRGSFF	TGTGCCAGCAGCCTTCCCTGGGACAGGGGGTCGTTCTTC
-	TRBJ2-7	TRBD2	TRBV28	CASRGGLTSGDEQYF	TGTGCCAGCAGGGGGGGGCTGACTAGCGGGGACGAGCAGTACTTC
many	TRBJ2-1	TRBD2	TRBV6-5	CASSYHSGRALGNEQFF	TGTGCCAGCAGTTACCATAGCGGGAGGGCCTTAGGCAATGAGCAGTTCTTC
-	TRBJ2-3	-	TRBV7-6	CASSFGMEATDTQYF	TGTGCCAGCAGCTTCGGCATGGAGGCGACAGATACGCAGTATTTT
-	TRBJ2-7	TRBD1	TRBV5-1	CASSFGTGWEQYF	TGCGCCAGCAGCTTTGGGACAGGGTGGGAGCAGTACTTC
-	TRBJ2-3	TRBD2	TRBV28	CATRTSGTDTQYF	TGTGCCACCCGGACTAGCGGAACAGATACGCAGTATTTT
-	TRBJ2-5	-	TRBV5-1	CASSGFGGQETQYF	TGCGCCAGCAGCGGCTTTGGCGGGCAAGAGACCCAGTACTTC
-	TRBJ2-3	-	TRBV12-5	CASGLALPGTPRTDTQYF	TGTGCTAGTGGTTTGGCTCTCCCCGGGACTCCCCGCACAGATACGCAGTATTTT
-	TRBJ2-7	TRBD2	TRBV24-1	CATTAAGVREQYF	TGTGCCACCACCGCGGCGGGAGTAAGGGAGCAGTACTTC